This is a list of T cell receptor beta chains from one sample in a study of vaccination effects on CD4 cells after COVID-19. TCRdb's table, derived via immunoSEQ multiplex PCR, lists solely in-frame clones and lacks some. Altogether tens of thousands of clones are present, roughly 74% being singletons, with the ten largest covering around 2.2%. Antigens for these TCRs are unknown. The material was CD4+ T cells from PBMCs cultured without peptide, obtained after COVID-19 vaccination. Receptors were obtained from a human donor who received a COVID-19 vaccine. Both conserved end residues are part of each CDR3. D genes are given only for firm matches. Clone size appears in some rows only: once, few, many, or a class for an expanded clone.

v_call: TRBV7-6; d_call: TRBD1; clone_size: few; j_call: TRBJ2-5; cdr3_nt: TGTGCCAGCAGCTTAGGAGGCCCAGGGGGCGGGCAAGAGACCCAGTACTTC; cdr3_aa: CASSLGGPGGGQETQYF
v_call: TRBV7-2; d_call: NA; clone_size: NA; j_call: TRBJ1-2; cdr3_nt: TGTGTCAGCAGCTTACCCCTTTCGACAGCGAGAGTAAGCTATGGCTACACCTTC; cdr3_aa: CVSSLPLSTARVSYGYTF
v_call: TRBV7-9; d_call: TRBD1; clone_size: NA; j_call: TRBJ2-5; cdr3_nt: TGTGCCAGCAGCTTAGCCGGGGACAGGGAGACCCAGTACTTC; cdr3_aa: CASSLAGDRETQYF
v_call: TRBV7-2; d_call: TRBD1; clone_size: NA; j_call: TRBJ2-3; cdr3_nt: TGTGCCAGCAGCTTAGGATTCCGGACAGGGAGCACAGATACGCAGTATTTT; cdr3_aa: CASSLGFRTGSTDTQYF
v_call: TRBV28; d_call: NA; clone_size: NA; j_call: TRBJ2-1; cdr3_nt: TGTGCCAGCAGTACCCAGGGGCTAGGGTCCTACAATGAGCAGTTCTTC; cdr3_aa: CASSTQGLGSYNEQFF
v_call: TRBV7-3; d_call: NA; clone_size: NA; j_call: TRBJ2-3; cdr3_nt: TGTGCCAGCAGCCCGGGACTTGGAGTCACAGATACGCAGTATTTT; cdr3_aa: CASSPGLGVTDTQYF
v_call: TRBV7-9; d_call: NA; clone_size: NA; j_call: TRBJ2-5; cdr3_nt: TGTGCCAGCAGCCTTGATGGTGCCCCTTTCGCGGAGACCCAGTACTTC; cdr3_aa: CASSLDGAPFAETQYF
v_call: TRBV30; d_call: NA; clone_size: NA; j_call: TRBJ1-3; cdr3_nt: TGTGCCTGGAGTACCCAAGCTACCCCTGGAAACACCATATATTTT; cdr3_aa: CAWSTQATPGNTIYF
v_call: TRBV5-1; d_call: TRBD1; clone_size: NA; j_call: TRBJ1-1; cdr3_nt: TGCGCCAGCAGCTTGGGTACAGGGGGCGCGGAGACTGAAGCTTTCTTT; cdr3_aa: CASSLGTGGAETEAFF
v_call: TRBV9; d_call: NA; clone_size: NA; j_call: TRBJ1-4; cdr3_nt: TGTGCCAGCAGCGATCGGACGAGTGAAAAACTGTTTTTT; cdr3_aa: CASSDRTSEKLFF
v_call: TRBV6-2/TRBV6-3; d_call: NA; clone_size: NA; j_call: TRBJ1-3; cdr3_nt: TGTGCCAGCAGTATCACAGGGACCTCGGACACCATATATTTT; cdr3_aa: CASSITGTSDTIYF
v_call: TRBV28; d_call: NA; clone_size: NA; j_call: TRBJ2-4; cdr3_nt: TGTGCCAGCAGTCCACATGGGACATCCAAAAACATTCAGTACTTC; cdr3_aa: CASSPHGTSKNIQYF